A selection of T cell receptor beta chains follows, all from one sample in a study of cytomegalovirus exposure and HLA in healthy donors. Here immunoSEQ multiplex PCR was the method, and the copy in TCRdb shows in-frame clones only, minus some. Of over 150,000 clones listed, around 83% are singletons. The sequencing sample was made of PBMCs. These receptors were obtained from a girl under 10 years old in good health and CMV-seropositive. The CDR3 runs from the conserved cysteine through the conserved F or W. The D gene is left open where the match is weak. Clone size is given for some rows only: seen once, a few or many times, or a class if the clone is expanded.

size	V	J	D	CDR3	DNA
-	TRBV2	TRBJ2-5	-	CASSVEGRALYF	TGTGCCAGCAGTGTTGAAGGCAGGGCGCTGTACTTC
-	TRBV6-1	TRBJ1-5	-	CASSEYGNQPQHF	TGTGCCAGCAGTGAATATGGCAATCAGCCCCAGCATTTT
-	TRBV28	TRBJ1-6	-	CASRFSGGSSYNSPLHF	TGTGCCAGCAGGTTTTCAGGAGGAAGCTCCTATAATTCACCCCTCCACTTT
-	TRBV11-2	TRBJ1-5	TRBD1	CASSLDRASNQPQHF	TGTGCCAGCAGCTTGGACAGGGCTAGCAATCAGCCCCAGCATTTT
-	TRBV9	TRBJ2-1	TRBD2	CASSVDPGLAGGNEQFF	TGTGCCAGCAGCGTAGATCCCGGACTAGCGGGAGGTAATGAGCAGTTCTTC
-	TRBV28	TRBJ1-6	-	CASSLAPPGLYNSPLHF	TGTGCCAGCAGTTTAGCACCTCCGGGACTGTATAATTCACCCCTCCACTTT
once	TRBV7-3	TRBJ2-3	-	CASSLTRDPTDTQYF	TGTGCCAGCAGCTTAACGCGGGACCCAACAGATACGCAGTATTTT
-	TRBV7-3	TRBJ1-2	-	CASSSLTGYGYTF	TGTGCCAGCAGCAGCTTAACCGGCTATGGCTACACCTTC
-	TRBV6-1	TRBJ2-7	-	CASSAEGLIAAYEQYF	TGTGCCAGCAGTGCCGAGGGACTCATTGCCGCCTACGAGCAGTACTTC
-	TRBV6-1	TRBJ2-1	TRBD2	CASSPLAGAYNEQFF	TGTGCCAGCAGTCCTTTAGCGGGGGCCTACAATGAGCAGTTCTTC
-	TRBV7-3	TRBJ1-2	-	CASSSGRGSGYTF	TGTGCCAGCAGCTCCGGTCGAGGGAGCGGCTACACCTTC
few	TRBV5-6	TRBJ2-7	-	CASSFGNNQDRSEQYF	TGTGCCAGCAGCTTCGGAAATAACCAGGATCGGTCCGAGCAGTACTTC
-	TRBV28	TRBJ2-7	TRBD1	CASSEPGQLYEQYF	TGTGCCAGCAGTGAACCGGGACAGCTCTACGAGCAGTACTTC
-	TRBV6-1	TRBJ1-5	TRBD1	CASSGTGSNQPQHF	TGTGCCAGCAGTGGGACAGGCTCGAATCAGCCCCAGCATTTT
-	TRBV5-1	TRBJ1-2	TRBD1	CASTGDRVNYGYTF	TGCGCCAGCACCGGGGACAGGGTTAACTATGGCTACACCTTC
-	TRBV4-1	TRBJ2-2	TRBD1	CASSQDRDRGQDTGELFF	TGCGCCAGCAGCCAAGATCGGGACAGGGGGCAGGACACCGGGGAGCTGTTTTTT
-	TRBV4-1	TRBJ2-5	TRBD2	CASSQGRLAGGEAQETQYF	TGCGCCAGCAGCCAGGGGAGACTAGCGGGAGGGGAGGCGCAAGAGACCCAGTACTTC
once	TRBV18	TRBJ2-2	-	CASSPRYTGLGVTGELFF	TGTGCCAGCTCACCACGTTATACAGGCCTGGGTGTAACCGGGGAGCTGTTTTTT
-	TRBV10-2	TRBJ2-1	TRBD2	CASSDGGLADYNEQFF	TGCGCCAGCAGTGACGGCGGACTAGCGGACTACAATGAGCAGTTCTTC
once	TRBV7-8	TRBJ2-2	-	CASGTNTGSGELFF	TGTGCCAGCGGAACCAATACAGGGTCCGGGGAGCTGTTTTTT
-	TRBV6-6	TRBJ2-5	TRBD1	CASSYTGTGLETQYF	TGTGCCAGCAGTTACACCGGGACAGGGTTAGAGACCCAGTACTTC
-	TRBV5-1	TRBJ2-7	-	CASSLAGGAYDRSYEQYF	TGCGCCAGCAGCTTGGCCGGCGGGGCCTATGACCGCTCCTACGAGCAGTACTTC
-	TRBV30	TRBJ1-5	-	CAWSGPGILYQPQHF	TGTGCCTGGAGTGGGCCCGGGATCCTTTATCAGCCCCAGCATTTT
few	TRBV27	TRBJ2-7	TRBD2	CASSSSGSSYEQYF	TGTGCCAGCAGTTCTAGCGGATCTAGCTACGAGCAGTACTTC
once	TRBV4-1	TRBJ2-1	TRBD2	CASSHSGGHVNEQFF	TGCGCCAGCAGCCACAGCGGGGGGCACGTCAATGAGCAGTTCTTC